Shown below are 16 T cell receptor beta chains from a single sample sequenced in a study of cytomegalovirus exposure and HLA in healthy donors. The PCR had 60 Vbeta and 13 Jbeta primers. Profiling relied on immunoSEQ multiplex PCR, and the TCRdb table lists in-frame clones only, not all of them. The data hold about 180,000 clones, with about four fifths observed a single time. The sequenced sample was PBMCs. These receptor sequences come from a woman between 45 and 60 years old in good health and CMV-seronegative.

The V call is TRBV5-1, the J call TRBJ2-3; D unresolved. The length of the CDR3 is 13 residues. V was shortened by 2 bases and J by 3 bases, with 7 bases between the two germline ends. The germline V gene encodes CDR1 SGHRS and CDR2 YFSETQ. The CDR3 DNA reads TGCGCCAGCAGCTTTACAGAGACAGATACGCAGTATTTT. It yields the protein CASSFTETDTQYF.

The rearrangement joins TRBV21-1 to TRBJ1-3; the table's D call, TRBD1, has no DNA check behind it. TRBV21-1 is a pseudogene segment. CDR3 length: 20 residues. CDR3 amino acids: CASSKVTRQGSIPSGNTIYF. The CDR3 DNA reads TGTGCCAGCAGCAAAGTCACGAGACAGGGGAGCATCCCCTCTGGAAACACCATATATTTT.

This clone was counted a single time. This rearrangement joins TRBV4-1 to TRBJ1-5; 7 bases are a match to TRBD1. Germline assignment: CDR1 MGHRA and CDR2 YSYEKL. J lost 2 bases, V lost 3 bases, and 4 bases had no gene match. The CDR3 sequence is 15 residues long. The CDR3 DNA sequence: TGCGCCAGCAGCCAGGAAGACAGGGGCAATCAGCCCCAGCATTTT. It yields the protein CASSQEDRGNQPQHF.

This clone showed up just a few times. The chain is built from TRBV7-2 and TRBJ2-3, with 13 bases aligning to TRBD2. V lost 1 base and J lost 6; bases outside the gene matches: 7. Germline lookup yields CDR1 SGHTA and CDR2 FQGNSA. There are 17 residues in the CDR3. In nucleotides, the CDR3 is TGTGCCAGCAGCTTAGTTACTAGCGGGAGGGCCTGGGATACGCAGTATTTT. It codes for CASSLVTSGRAWDTQYF.

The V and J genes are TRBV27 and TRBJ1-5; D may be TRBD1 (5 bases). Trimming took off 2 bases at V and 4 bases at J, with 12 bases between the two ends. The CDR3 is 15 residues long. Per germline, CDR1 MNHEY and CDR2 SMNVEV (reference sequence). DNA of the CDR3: TGTGCCAGCAGTTTAGGGGCCTTAAAGAATCAGCCCCAGCATTTT. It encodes CASSLGALKNQPQHF.

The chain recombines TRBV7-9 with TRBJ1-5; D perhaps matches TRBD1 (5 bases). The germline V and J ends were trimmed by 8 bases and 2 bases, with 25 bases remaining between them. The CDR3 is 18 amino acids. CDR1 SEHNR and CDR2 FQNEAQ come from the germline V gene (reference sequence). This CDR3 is CASYIFRAGGIGNQPQHF. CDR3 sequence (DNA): TGTGCCAGCTATATTTTCAGGGCGGGAGGGATTGGCAATCAGCCCCAGCATTTT.

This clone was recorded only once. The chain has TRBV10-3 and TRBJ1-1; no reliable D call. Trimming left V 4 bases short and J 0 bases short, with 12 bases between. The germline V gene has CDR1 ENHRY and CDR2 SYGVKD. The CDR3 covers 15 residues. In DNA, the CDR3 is TGTGCCATCAGTGTTGGCGGCACAATGAACACTGAAGCTTTCTTT. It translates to CAISVGGTMNTEAFF.

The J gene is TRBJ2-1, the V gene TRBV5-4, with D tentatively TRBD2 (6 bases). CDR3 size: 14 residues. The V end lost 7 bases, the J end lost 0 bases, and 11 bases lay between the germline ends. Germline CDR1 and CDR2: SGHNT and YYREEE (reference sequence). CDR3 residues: CASDNGGSYNEQFF. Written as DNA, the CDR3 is TGTGCCAGCGACAACGGGGGCTCCTACAATGAGCAGTTCTTC.

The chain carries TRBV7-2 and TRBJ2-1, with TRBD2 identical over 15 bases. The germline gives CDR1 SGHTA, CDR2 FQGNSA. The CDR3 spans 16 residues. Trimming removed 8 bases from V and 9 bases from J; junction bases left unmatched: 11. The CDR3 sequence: CASQDRTSGGGGEQFF. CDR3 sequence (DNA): TGTGCCAGCCAAGACCGGACTAGCGGGGGGGGTGGTGAGCAGTTCTTC.

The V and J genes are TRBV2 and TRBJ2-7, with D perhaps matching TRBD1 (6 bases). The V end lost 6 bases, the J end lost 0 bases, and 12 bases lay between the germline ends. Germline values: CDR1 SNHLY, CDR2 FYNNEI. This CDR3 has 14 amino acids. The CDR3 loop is CASRPQGLSYEQYF. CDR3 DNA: TGTGCCAGCAGACCCCAGGGGCTCTCCTACGAGCAGTACTTC.

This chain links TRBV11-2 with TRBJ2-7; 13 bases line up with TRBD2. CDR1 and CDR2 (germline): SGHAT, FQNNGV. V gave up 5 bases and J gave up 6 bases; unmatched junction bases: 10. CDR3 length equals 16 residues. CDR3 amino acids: CASSPPPTSGRSEQYF. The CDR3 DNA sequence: TGTGCCAGCAGCCCGCCCCCGACTAGCGGGAGGTCCGAGCAGTACTTC.

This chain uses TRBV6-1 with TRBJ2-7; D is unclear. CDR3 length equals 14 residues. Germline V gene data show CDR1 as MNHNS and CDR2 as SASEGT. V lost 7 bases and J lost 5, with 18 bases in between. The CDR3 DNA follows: TGTGCCAGCATCCCGGAACTTTCTCGGGACGAGCAGTACTTC. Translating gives CASIPELSRDEQYF.

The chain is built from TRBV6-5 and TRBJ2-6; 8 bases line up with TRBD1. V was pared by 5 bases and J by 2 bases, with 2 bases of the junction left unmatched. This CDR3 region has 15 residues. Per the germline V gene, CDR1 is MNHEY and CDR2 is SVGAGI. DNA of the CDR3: TGTGCCAGCAGTCCACAGGGGGCTGGGGCCAACGTCCTGACTTTC. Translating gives CASSPQGAGANVLTF.

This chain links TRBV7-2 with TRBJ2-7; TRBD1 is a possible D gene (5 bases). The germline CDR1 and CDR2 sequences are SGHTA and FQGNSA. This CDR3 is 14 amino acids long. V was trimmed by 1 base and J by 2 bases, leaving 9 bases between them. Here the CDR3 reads CASSLDQGPYEQYF. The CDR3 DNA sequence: TGTGCCAGCAGCTTAGACCAGGGCCCCTACGAGCAGTACTTC. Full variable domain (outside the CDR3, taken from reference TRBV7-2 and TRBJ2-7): GAGVSQSPSNKVTEKGKDVELRCDPISGHTALYWYRQSLGQGLEFLIYFQGNSAPDKSGLPSDRFSAERTGGSVSTLTIQRTQQEDSAVYLCASSLDQGPYEQYFGPGTRLTVT.

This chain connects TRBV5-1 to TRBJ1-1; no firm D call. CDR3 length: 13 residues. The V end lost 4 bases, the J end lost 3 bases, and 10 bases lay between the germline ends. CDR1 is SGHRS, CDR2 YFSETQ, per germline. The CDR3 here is CASSAVSHTEAFF. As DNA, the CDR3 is TGCGCCAGCAGCGCGGTAAGCCACACTGAAGCTTTCTTT. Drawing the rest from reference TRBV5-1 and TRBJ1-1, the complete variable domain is KAGVTQTPRYLIKTRGQQVTLSCSPISGHRSVSWYQQTPGQGLQFLFEYFSETQRNKGNFPGRFSGRQFSNSRSEMNVSTLELGDSALYLCASSAVSHTEAFFGQGTRLTVV.

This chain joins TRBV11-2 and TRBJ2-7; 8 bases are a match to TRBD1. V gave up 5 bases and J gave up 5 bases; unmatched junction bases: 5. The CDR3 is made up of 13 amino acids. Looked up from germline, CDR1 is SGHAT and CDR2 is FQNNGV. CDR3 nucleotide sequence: TGTGCCAGCAGCCGACAGGGGCGAAACGAGCAGTACTTC. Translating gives CASSRQGRNEQYF.